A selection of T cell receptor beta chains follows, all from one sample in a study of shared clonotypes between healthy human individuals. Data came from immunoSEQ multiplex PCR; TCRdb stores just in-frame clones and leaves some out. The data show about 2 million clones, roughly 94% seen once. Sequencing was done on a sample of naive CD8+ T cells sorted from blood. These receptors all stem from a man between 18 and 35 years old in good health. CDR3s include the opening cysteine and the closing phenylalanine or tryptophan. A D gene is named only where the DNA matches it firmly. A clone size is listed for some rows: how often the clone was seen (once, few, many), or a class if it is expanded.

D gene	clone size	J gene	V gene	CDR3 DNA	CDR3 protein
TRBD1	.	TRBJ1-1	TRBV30	TGTGCCTGGAGTGTACACTTTGGGGCAGGGGGAGACACTGAAGCTTTCTTT	CAWSVHFGAGGDTEAFF
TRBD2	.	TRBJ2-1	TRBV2	TGTGCCAGCAGTCCGGGGGAGGGCCTTTGGGATGAGCAGTTCTTC	CASSPGEGLWDEQFF
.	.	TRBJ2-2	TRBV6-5	TGTGCCAGCAGTTACAGGCGGACCGGGGAGCTGTTTTTT	CASSYRRTGELFF
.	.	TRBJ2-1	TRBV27	TGTGCCAGCATAGGGCAAGGAGGGGGTGAGCAGTTCTTC	CASIGQGGGEQFF
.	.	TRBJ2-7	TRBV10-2	TGCGCCAGCAGTCCCACAGGGGGGGAACCCTACGAGCAGTACTTC	CASSPTGGEPYEQYF
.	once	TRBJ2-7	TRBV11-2	TGTGCCAGCAGCTTCTCAGGGAAGTACGAGCAGTACTTC	CASSFSGKYEQYF
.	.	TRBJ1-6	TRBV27	TGTGCCAGCAGTTTATCAACTCGGGGGGCGAATTCACCCCTCCACTTT	CASSLSTRGANSPLHF
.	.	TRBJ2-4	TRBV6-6	TGTGCCAGCACGGCCTCTCTAGCCAAAAACATTCAGTACTTC	CASTASLAKNIQYF
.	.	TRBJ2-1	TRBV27	TGTGCCAGCAGTTTAGGAGCAGCGGACAATGAGCAGTTCTTC	CASSLGAADNEQFF
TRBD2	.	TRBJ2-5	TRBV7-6	TGTGCCAGCAGCTTCGGGACTAGCGGGATCGAGACCCAGTACTTC	CASSFGTSGIETQYF
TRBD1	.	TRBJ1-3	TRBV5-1	TGCGCCAGCAGCTTGGACGGGACAGCTGGAAACACCATATATTTT	CASSLDGTAGNTIYF
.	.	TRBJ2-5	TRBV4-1	TGCGCCAGCAGCCAAGATAGGGCCGCGGGGGAGACCCAGTACTTC	CASSQDRAAGETQYF
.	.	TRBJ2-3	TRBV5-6	TGTGCCAGCAGCTTCCTTTCCGATACGCAGTATTTT	CASSFLSDTQYF
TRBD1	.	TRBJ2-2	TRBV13	TGTGCCAGCAGCTTATGGCAGGGGGCGACCGGGGAGCTGTTTTTT	CASSLWQGATGELFF
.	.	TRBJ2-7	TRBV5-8	TGTGCCAGCAGCTACTACGAGCAGTACTTC	CASSYYEQYF
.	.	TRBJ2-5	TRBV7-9	TGTGCCAGCAGCTTAAGGATAACTGAGACCCAGTACTTC	CASSLRITETQYF
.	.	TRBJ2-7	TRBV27	TGTGCCAGCAGTTTAGGGGGGAGCTACGAGCAGTACTTC	CASSLGGSYEQYF
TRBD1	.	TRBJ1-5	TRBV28	TGTGCCAGCAACTGGGACAGGGAATCAAGAAATCAGCCCCAGCATTTT	CASNWDRESRNQPQHF
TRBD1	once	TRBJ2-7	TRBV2	TGTGCCAGCAGTGAAGCGGACAGGGAAGACTTC	CASSEADREDF
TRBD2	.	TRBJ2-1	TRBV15	TGTGCCACCGCCGCCGGACTAGCGGGAGGCGATGAGCAATTCTTC	CATAAGLAGGDEQFF
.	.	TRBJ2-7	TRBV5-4	TGTGCCAGCAGCTCAGACGCAATCTCCTACGAGCAGTACTTC	CASSSDAISYEQYF
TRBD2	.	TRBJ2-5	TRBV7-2	TGTGCCAGCAGCCCCGGACTAGTCGGGCAAGAGACCCAGTACTTC	CASSPGLVGQETQYF
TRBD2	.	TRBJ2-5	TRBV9	TGTGCCAGCAGCGTCGGGACTAGCAGCGAGACCCAGTACTTC	CASSVGTSSETQYF
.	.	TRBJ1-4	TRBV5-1	TGCGCCAGCAGCCCATGGCCGAACATGGAACTGTTTTTT	CASSPWPNMELFF